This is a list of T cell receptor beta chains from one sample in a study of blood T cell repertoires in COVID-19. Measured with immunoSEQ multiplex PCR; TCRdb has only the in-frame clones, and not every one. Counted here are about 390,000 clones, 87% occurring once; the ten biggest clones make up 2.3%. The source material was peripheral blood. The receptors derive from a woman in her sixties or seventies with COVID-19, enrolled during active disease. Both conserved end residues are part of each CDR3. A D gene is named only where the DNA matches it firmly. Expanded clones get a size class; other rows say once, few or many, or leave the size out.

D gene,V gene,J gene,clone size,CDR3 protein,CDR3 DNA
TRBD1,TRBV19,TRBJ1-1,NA,CASSDRVNTEAFF,TGTGCCAGTAGTGACAGGGTGAACACTGAAGCTTTCTTT
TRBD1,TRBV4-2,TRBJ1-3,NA,CASSPRNRGSGNTIYF,TGTGCCAGCAGCCCCCGAAACAGGGGCTCTGGAAACACCATATATTTT
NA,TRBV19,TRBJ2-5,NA,CASRASRETQYF,TGTGCCAGTAGAGCCTCCAGGGAGACCCAGTACTTC
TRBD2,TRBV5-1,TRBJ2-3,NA,CASSSTSGGTSDTQYF,TGCGCCAGCAGCTCTACTAGCGGGGGGACCTCAGATACGCAGTATTTT
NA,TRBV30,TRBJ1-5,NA,CAWGEASDKGSWRQPQHF,TGTGCCTGGGGAGAAGCCTCGGACAAGGGTTCTTGGCGGCAGCCCCAGCATTTT
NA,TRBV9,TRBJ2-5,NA,CASSGAGEQETQYF,TGTGCCAGCAGCGGGGCAGGGGAACAAGAGACCCAGTACTTC
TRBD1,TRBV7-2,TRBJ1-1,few,CASSTWTGYTEAFF,TGTGCCAGCAGCACTTGGACAGGTTACACTGAAGCTTTCTTT
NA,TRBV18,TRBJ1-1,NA,CASSPSGPSEAFF,TGTGCCAGCTCACCCTCCGGTCCCTCTGAAGCTTTCTTT
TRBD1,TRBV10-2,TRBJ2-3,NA,CASSPMWDRGADTQYF,TGCGCCAGCAGCCCCATGTGGGACAGGGGCGCAGATACGCAGTATTTT
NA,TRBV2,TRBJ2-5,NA,CASTEGGMASVLQETQYF,TGTGCCAGCACCGAAGGTGGTATGGCTAGCGTCCTCCAAGAGACCCAGTACTTC
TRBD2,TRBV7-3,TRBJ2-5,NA,CASSDGTSGGAGETQYF,TGTGCCAGCAGCGATGGGACTAGCGGGGGGGCCGGAGAGACCCAGTACTTC
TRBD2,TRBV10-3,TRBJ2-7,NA,CAISLIKTSRYEQYF,TGTGCCATCAGTCTGATTAAGACTAGCCGCTACGAGCAGTACTTC
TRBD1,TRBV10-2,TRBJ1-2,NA,CASKDLLRGQGNDGYTF,TGCGCCAGCAAAGACCTTCTCAGGGGACAGGGGAACGATGGCTACACCTTC
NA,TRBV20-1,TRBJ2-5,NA,CSLGGLETQYF,TGCAGCCTGGGGGGGCTGGAGACCCAGTACTTC
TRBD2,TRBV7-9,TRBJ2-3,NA,CASSLGLAGVDTQYF,TGTGCCAGCAGCCTGGGACTAGCGGGGGTAGATACGCAGTATTTT
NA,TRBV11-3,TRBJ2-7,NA,CASSLGGNNEQYF,TGTGCCAGCAGCCTGGGGGGTAATAACGAGCAGTACTTC
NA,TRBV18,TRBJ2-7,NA,CASSPPSQSSYEQYF,TGTGCCAGCTCACCACCCTCACAAAGCTCCTACGAGCAGTACTTC
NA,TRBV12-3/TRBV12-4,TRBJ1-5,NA,CASSFEANQPQHF,TGTGCCAGCAGTTTTGAGGCCAATCAGCCCCAGCATTTT
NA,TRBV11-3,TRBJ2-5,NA,CASSLSAGIQETQYF,TGTGCCAGCAGCTTATCGGCGGGCATTCAAGAGACCCAGTACTTC
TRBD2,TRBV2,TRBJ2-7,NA,CASSEARAGGGEQYF,TGTGCCAGCAGTGAAGCGCGAGCGGGGGGCGGCGAGCAGTACTTC
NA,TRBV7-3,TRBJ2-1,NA,CASSLSPRPIDEQFF,TGTGCCAGCAGCTTATCCCCGCGGCCCATCGATGAGCAGTTCTTC
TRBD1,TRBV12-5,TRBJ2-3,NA,CASGLARGRADTQYF,TGTGCTAGTGGTTTGGCCAGGGGGCGCGCAGATACGCAGTATTTT
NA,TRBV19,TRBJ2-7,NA,CASSSEQVYEQYF,TGTGCCAGTAGTTCGGAACAGGTTTACGAGCAGTACTTC
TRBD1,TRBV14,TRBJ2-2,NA,CASSQLTGTGVTGELFF,TGTGCCAGCAGCCAATTAACCGGGACAGGGGTCACCGGGGAGCTGTTTTTT
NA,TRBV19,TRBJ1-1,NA,CASSPGGTEAFF,TGTGCCAGTAGTCCTGGAGGGACTGAAGCTTTCTTT
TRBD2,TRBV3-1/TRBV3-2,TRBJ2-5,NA,CASSQDREKFQAVGRGGEETQYF,TGTGCCAGCAGCCAAGATAGGGAGAAGTTCCAAGCCGTAGGGCGGGGGGGAGAAGAGACCCAGTACTTC
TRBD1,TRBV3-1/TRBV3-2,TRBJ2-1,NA,CASSRLGGAYEQFF,TGTGCCAGCAGCCGCCTAGGGGGCGCTTATGAGCAGTTCTTC
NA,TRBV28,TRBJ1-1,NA,CASSFGKGVAFF,TGTGCCAGCAGTTTCGGCAAAGGGGTTGCTTTCTTT
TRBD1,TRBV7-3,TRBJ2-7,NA,CASSLMGQGPHEQYF,TGTGCCAGCAGCTTAATGGGACAGGGGCCCCACGAGCAGTACTTC